The 9 T cell receptor beta chains below were found in one sample sequenced in a study of T cell repertoires in cytomegalovirus infection. TCRdb passed the reads through MiXCR, listing each CDR3 protein once. The data hold about 530,000 distinct CDR3 sequences, with approximately 25% observed a single time. Sequencing was carried out using PBMCs. Source of these receptors: a human donor in good health (CMV status not recorded). Some clones in this sample may be carry-over from other donors' samples.

This clonotype appeared a few times. The gene calls are TRBV18 and TRBJ2-1; 9 bases are a match to TRBD1. Germline CDR1 KGHSH, CDR2 LQKENI. The CDR3 is made up of 15 amino acids. J lost 8 bases, V lost 5 bases, and 10 bases had no gene match. CDR3 loop: CASSSQGQGIDEQFF. The CDR3 coding sequence is TGTGCCAGCTCATCTCAGGGACAGGGTATCGATGAGCAGTTCTTC.

The rearrangement uses TRBV6-5 and TRBJ2-3, with 14 bases that match TRBD2. CDR1 and CDR2 (germline): MNHEY, SVGAGI. The CDR3 sequence is 15 residues long. The V segment lost 7 bases and the J segment 5 bases; nucleotides outside the gene matches: 5. The CDR3 protein is CASKRLAGGKDTQYF. The CDR3 DNA reads TGTGCCAGCAAACGACTAGCGGGAGGGAAAGATACGCAGTATTTT.

This clonotype was counted only a few times. The CDR3 nucleotides read TGCAGTGCTAGATCCCATCTGGTACTTGCTTACAATGAGCAGTTCTTC. This gives the protein CSARSHLVLAYNEQFF. The rearrangement joins TRBV20-1 to TRBJ2-1; D unresolved. The V gene lost 2 bases and the J gene lost 4 bases, with 18 bases spanning the gap. Germline lookup yields CDR1 DFQATT and CDR2 SNEGSKA (reference sequence). There are 16 residues in the CDR3.

V gene TRBV18 combines with J gene TRBJ2-7; D not certain. The germline V gene has CDR1 KGHSH and CDR2 LQKENI. The CDR3 consists of 15 residues. V was trimmed by 0 bases and J by 2 bases, leaving 11 bases between them. CDR3 DNA: TGTGCCAGCTCACCACCGGTCAGGCTAGCCTACGAGCAGTACTTC. It codes for CASSPPVRLAYEQYF.

This clonotype was found a few times. The J gene is TRBJ2-3, the V gene TRBV27, with unresolved D. The ends were cut back, 5 bases at V and 9 bases at J, with 15 bases in the middle. Germline V gene data show CDR1 as MNHEY and CDR2 as SMNVEV (reference sequence). The CDR3 is 13 amino acids. CDR3: CASSIRPPGTQYF. CDR3 bases: TGTGCCAGCAGTATCCGGCCCCCAGGCACGCAGTATTTT.

This chain joins TRBV4-3 and TRBJ2-3, with 9 bases aligning to TRBD2. The V and J ends lost 3 bases and 3 bases, in that order; junction bases with no gene match: 13. The germline CDR1 and CDR2 sequences are LGHNA and YSLEER. This CDR3 contains 18 residues. The CDR3 reads CASSQSPAGLALTDTQYF. The CDR3 DNA reads as TGCGCCAGCAGCCAGAGCCCTGCTGGACTAGCGCTGACAGATACGCAGTATTTT.

The CDR3 here is CASGGQGGETQYF. The CDR3 nucleotides are TGTGCCAGCGGGGGACAGGGCGGCGAGACCCAGTACTTC. This rearrangement joins TRBV2 to TRBJ2-5; 9 bases agree with TRBD1. J gave up 5 bases and V 8 bases, and 6 bases lay outside the gene matches. The germline V gene encodes CDR1 SNHLY and CDR2 FYNNEI. CDR3 length: 13 amino acids. Full variable domain (missing parts from reference TRBV2 and TRBJ2-5): EPEVTQTPSHQVTQMGQEVILRCVPISNHLYFYWYRQILGQKVEFLVSFYNNEISEKSEIFDDQFSVERPDGSNFTLKIRSTKLEDSAMYFCASGGQGGETQYFGPGTRLLVL.

The table lists this clonotype with many counts. This chain's CDR3 is CASSYLEGRYGYTF. The CDR3 DNA reads as TGTGCCAGCAGCTACCTGGAGGGCCGCTATGGCTACACCTTC. The chain employs TRBV7-2 and TRBJ1-2, with D unresolved. There are 14 residues in the CDR3. From germline, CDR1 is SGHTA and CDR2 FQGNSA. V lost 4 bases and J 4 bases, leaving 13 bases between the germline ends.

This clonotype was counted between two and nine times. The V call is TRBV7-9, the J call TRBJ2-3, with 9 bases matching TRBD2. Losses at the gene ends were 3 bases for V and 1 base for J; bases not matched to a gene: 11. Germline V CDR1 and CDR2: SEHNR, FQNEAQ (reference sequence). The CDR3 covers 18 residues. DNA for the CDR3: TGTGCCAGCAGCTTCGGGGGAGTAGCGGGAGTGGGCACAGATACGCAGTATTTT. Residues: CASSFGGVAGVGTDTQYF.